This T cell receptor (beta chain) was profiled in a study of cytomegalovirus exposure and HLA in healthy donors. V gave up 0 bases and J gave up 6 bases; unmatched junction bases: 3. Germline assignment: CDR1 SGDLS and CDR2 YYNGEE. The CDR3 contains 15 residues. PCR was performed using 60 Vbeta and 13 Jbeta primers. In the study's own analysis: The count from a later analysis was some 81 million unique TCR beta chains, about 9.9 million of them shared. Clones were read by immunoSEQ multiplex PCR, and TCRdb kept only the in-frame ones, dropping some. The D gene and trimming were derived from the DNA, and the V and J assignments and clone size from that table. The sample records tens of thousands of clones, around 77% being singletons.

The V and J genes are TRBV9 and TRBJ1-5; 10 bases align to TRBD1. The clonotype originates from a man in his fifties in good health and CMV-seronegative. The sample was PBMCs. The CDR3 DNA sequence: TGTGCCAGCAGCGTAGGACAGGGGGCAAGTCAGCCCCAGCATTTT. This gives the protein CASSVGQGASQPQHF. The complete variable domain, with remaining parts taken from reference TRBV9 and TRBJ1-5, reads DSGVTQTPKHLITATGQRVTLRCSPRSGDLSVYWYQQSLDQGLQFLIQYYNGEERAKGNILERFSAQQFPDLHSELNLSSLELGDSALYFCASSVGQGASQPQHFGDGTRLSIL.